The present entry profiles one T cell receptor beta chain with its context. The data are from a study of blood T cell repertoires in COVID-19. As for the study in general: Acute and convalescent COVID-19 specimens originated in the United States, Italy and Spain. PBMCs, B-cell-depleted T cells, or T cells were the source of the cDNA or gDNA that made up the material.

Authors' processing steps: Quantification of nucleated cells was approximated via reference gene primer amplification. The table came from immunoSEQ multiplex PCR; TCRdb's copy has only in-frame clones and leaves some out. The V and J calls and the clone size are those of that table, but D and trimming were determined from the DNA. The sample records around 80,000 clones, approximately 78% being singletons. The V and J ends lost 3 bases and 1 base respectively, with 22 bases between them. The CDR3 extends over 20 amino acids. Germline CDR1 reads KGHSH; CDR2 reads LQKENI. This chain joins TRBV18 and TRBJ2-6, with D possibly TRBD1 on 7 matching bases. The sample taken for sequencing was peripheral blood. The sequence derives from a human donor in a cohort sampled during active COVID-19. CDR3 residues: CASSPPAGQFLLSGANVLTF. The CDR3 coding sequence is TGTGCCAGCTCACCCCCTGCGGGACAGTTTTTGCTATCTGGGGCCAACGTCCTGACTTTC.